Following are 2 T cell receptor beta chains from one sample sequenced in a study of blood T cell repertoires in COVID-19. The assay was immunoSEQ multiplex PCR, and TCRdb's table has in-frame clones only and misses some. The table records about 49,000 clones, about 85% of them present only once. The sample was peripheral blood. Receptor source: a human donor in a cohort sampled during active COVID-19.

As regards this clone: The sample carries other DNA sequences with the same CDR3. The chain uses TRBV10-3 and TRBJ2-3, with a tentative D call TRBD2 (5 bases). V dropped 6 bases and J dropped 1 base, with 5 bases sitting between them. The germline V gene has CDR1 ENHRY and CDR2 SYGVKD. This CDR3 region has 12 residues. The CDR3 protein is CAIRGGTDTQYF. For the CDR3, the DNA is TGTGCCATCAGGGGAGGCACAGATACGCAGTATTTT.

The V and J genes are TRBV7-3 and TRBJ2-5; 8 positions agree with TRBD2. With 4 bases clipped from V and 2 bases from J, the junction kept 6 bases outside the gene matches. Germline lookup yields CDR1 SGHTA and CDR2 FQGTGA. The CDR3 has 15 amino acids. CDR3 in amino acids: CASSSSGGTQETQYF. The DNA of the CDR3 is TGTGCCAGCAGCTCGAGCGGGGGAACTCAAGAGACCCAGTACTTC.